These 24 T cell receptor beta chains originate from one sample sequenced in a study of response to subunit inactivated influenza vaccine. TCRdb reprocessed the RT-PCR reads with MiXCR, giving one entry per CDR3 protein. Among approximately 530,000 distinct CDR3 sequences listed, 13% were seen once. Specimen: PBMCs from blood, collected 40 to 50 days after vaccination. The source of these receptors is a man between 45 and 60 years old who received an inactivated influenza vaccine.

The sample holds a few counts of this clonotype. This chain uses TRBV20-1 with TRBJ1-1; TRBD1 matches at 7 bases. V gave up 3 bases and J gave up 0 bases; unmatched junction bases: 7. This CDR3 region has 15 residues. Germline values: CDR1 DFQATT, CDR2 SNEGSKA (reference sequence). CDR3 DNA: TGCAGTGCTAGCGCCCGCACAGGGGTGAACACTGAAGCTTTCTTT. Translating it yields CSASARTGVNTEAFF.

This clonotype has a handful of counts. The CDR3 loop is CASSLGASGGLNTGELFF. DNA for the CDR3: TGTGCCAGCAGCTTAGGGGCTAGCGGGGGCCTTAACACCGGGGAGCTGTTTTTT. The chain couples TRBV7-8 to TRBJ2-2, with 10 bases aligning to TRBD2. V was pared by 1 base and J by 2 bases, with 7 bases of the junction left unmatched. Germline loops: CDR1 SGHVS, CDR2 FQNEAQ. This CDR3 is built from 18 residues.

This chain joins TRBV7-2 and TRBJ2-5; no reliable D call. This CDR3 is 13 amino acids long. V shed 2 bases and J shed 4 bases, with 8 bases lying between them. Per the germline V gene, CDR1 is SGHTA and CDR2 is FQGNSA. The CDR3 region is CASSLSRPETQYF. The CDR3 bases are TGTGCCAGCAGCTTATCCCGACCAGAGACCCAGTACTTC.

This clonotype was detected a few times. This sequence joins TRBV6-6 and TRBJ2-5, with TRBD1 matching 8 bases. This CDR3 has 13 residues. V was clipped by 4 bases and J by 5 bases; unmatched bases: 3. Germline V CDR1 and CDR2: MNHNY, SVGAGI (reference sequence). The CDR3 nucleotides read TGTGCCAGCAGTTGGACAGGGACCGAGACCCAGTACTTC. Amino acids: CASSWTGTETQYF.

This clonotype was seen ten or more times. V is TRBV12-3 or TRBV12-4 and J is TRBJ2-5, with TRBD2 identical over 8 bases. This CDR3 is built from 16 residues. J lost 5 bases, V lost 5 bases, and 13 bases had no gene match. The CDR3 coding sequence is TGTGCCAGCAGTGTCCCTCTGGCGGGGGGCCGGGAGACCCAGTACTTC. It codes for CASSVPLAGGRETQYF.

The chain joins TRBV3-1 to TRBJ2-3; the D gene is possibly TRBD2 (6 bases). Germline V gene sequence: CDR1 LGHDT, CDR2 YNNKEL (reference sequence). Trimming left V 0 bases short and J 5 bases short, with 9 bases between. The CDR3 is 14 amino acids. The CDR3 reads CASSQELARDTQYF. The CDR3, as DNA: TGTGCCAGCAGCCAAGAGCTAGCGAGAGATACGCAGTATTTT.

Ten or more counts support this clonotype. The CDR3 bases are TGTGCCAGCAGTTTTGGGTGGGTAGGTAATAGCAATCAGCCCCAGCATTTT. Its protein is CASSFGWVGNSNQPQHF. This chain connects TRBV12-3 or TRBV12-4 to TRBJ1-5; no firm D call. Trimming took off 3 bases at V and 0 bases at J, with 15 bases between the two ends. The CDR3 is made up of 17 amino acids.

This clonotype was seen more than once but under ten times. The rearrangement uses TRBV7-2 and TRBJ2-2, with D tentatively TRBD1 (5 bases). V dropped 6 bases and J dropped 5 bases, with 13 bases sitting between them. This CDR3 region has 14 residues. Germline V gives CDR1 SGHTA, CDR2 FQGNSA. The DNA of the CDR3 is TGTGCCAGCAGAAGCATTCAGGGTACCGGGGAGCTGTTTTTT. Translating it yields CASRSIQGTGELFF.

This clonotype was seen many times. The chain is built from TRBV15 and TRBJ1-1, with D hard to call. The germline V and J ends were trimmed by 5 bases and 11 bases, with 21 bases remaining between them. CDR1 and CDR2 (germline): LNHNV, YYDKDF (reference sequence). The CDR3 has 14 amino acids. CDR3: CATSSSFLVLEAFF. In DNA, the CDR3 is TGTGCCACCAGCTCTAGTTTCCTTGTTTTGGAGGCTTTCTTT.

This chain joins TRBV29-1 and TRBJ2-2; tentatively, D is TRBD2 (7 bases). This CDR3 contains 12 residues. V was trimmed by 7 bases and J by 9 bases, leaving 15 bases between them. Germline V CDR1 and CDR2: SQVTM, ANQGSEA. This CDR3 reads CSAGGGGRELFF. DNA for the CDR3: TGCAGCGCCGGAGGGGGGGGCCGGGAGCTGTTTTTT.

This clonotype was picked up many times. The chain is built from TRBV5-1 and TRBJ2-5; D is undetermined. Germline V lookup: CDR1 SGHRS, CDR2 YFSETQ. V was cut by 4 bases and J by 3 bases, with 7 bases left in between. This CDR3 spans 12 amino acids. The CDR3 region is CASSRNKETQYF. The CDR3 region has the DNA TGCGCCAGCAGCCGTAACAAAGAGACCCAGTACTTC.

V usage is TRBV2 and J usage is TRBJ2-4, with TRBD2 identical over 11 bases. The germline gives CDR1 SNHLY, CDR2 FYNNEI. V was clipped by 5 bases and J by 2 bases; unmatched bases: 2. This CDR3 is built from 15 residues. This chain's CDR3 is CASSPSGRTKNIQYF. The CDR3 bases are TGTGCCAGCAGTCCTAGCGGGAGGACCAAAAACATTCAGTACTTC.

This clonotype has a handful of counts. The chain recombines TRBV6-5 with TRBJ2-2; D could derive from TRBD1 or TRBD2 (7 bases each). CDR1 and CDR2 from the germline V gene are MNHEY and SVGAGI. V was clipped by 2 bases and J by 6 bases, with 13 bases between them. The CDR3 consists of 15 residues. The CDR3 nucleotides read TGTGCCAGCAGTTACGGCAGGGGGAGGGCCGGGGAGCTGTTTTTT. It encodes CASSYGRGRAGELFF.

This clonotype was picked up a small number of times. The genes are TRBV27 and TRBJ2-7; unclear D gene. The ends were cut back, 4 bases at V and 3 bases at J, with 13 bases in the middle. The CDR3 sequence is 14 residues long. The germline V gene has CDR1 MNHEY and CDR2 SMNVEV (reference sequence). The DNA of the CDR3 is TGTGCCAGCAGTTACGGGTCCCTCCACTACGAGCAGTACTTC. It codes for CASSYGSLHYEQYF.

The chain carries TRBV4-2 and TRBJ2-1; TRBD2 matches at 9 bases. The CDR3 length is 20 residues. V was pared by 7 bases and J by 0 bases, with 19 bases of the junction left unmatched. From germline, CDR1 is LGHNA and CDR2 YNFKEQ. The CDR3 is CASTNSLAGSAISSYNEQFF. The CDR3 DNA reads TGTGCCAGCACCAATAGTCTAGCGGGAAGCGCAATAAGCTCCTACAATGAGCAGTTCTTC.

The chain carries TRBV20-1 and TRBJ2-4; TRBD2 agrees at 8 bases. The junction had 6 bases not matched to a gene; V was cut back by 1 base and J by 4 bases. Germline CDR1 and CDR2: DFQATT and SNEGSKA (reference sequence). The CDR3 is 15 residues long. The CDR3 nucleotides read TGCAGTGCTAGAGTCACGGGGGGGCCGAAAAACATTCAGTACTTC. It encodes CSARVTGGPKNIQYF.

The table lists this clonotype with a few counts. The CDR3 sequence: CASRLNRDYEQYF. CDR3 nucleotides: TGTGCCAGCAGGTTAAACAGGGACTACGAGCAGTACTTC. This chain uses TRBV7-2 with TRBJ2-7; possibly TRBD1 for D (6 bases). V was trimmed by 6 bases and J by 3 bases, leaving 12 bases between them. Germline CDR1 and CDR2: SGHTA and FQGNSA. The CDR3 has 13 amino acids.

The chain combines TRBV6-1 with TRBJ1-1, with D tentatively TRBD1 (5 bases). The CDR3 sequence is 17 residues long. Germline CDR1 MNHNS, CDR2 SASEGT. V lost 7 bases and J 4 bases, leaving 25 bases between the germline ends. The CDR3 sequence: CASTDTPGGARGTEAFF. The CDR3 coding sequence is TGTGCCAGCACTGATACCCCGGGCGGGGCACGAGGCACTGAAGCTTTCTTT.

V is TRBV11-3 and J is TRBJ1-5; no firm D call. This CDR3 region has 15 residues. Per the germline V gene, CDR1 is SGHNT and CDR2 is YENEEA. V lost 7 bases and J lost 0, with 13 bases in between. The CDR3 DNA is TGTGCCAGCACCCCCTTCTTATATAGCAATCAGCCCCAGCATTTT. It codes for CASTPFLYSNQPQHF.

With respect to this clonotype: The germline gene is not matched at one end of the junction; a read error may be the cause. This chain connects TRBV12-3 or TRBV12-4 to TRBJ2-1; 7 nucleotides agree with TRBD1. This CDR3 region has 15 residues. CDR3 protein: CASSRDSFSYNEQLF. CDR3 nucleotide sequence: TGTGCCAGCAGCCGGGACAGCTTCTCCTACAATGAGCAGCTCTTC.

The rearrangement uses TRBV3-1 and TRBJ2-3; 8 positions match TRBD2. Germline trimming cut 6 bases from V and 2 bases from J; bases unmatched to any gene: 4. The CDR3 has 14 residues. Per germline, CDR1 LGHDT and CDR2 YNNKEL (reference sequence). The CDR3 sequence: CASRTAGATDTQYF. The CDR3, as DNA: TGTGCCAGCAGGACAGCGGGGGCCACAGATACGCAGTATTTT.

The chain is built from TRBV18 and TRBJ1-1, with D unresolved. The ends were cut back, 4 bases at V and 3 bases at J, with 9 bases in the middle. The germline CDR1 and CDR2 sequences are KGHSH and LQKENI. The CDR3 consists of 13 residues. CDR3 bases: TGTGCCAGCTCACAGGGCCTGGACACTGAAGCTTTCTTT. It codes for CASSQGLDTEAFF.

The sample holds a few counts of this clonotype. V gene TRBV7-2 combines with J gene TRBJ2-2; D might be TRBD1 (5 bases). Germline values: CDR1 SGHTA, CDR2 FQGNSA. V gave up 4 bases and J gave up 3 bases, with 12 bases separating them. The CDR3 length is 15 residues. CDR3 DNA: TGTGCCAGCAGCTCTCAAAGCAGGGACACCGGGGAGCTGTTTTTT. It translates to CASSSQSRDTGELFF.

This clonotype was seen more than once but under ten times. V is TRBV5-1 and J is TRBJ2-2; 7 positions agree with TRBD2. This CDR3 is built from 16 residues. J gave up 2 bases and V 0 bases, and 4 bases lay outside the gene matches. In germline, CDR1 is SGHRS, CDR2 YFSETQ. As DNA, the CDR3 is TGCGCCAGCAGCTTGGAGGGACTACCAAACACCGGGGAGCTGTTTTTT. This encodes CASSLEGLPNTGELFF.